Given below is one TCR beta chain in context. Its target is not known. This specimen comes from a study of OX40 agonist ivuxolimab in advanced cancers. Study-level information: Patients with prior anti-PD-1, anti-PD-L1 or anti-CTLA-4 therapy were eligible; approximately 40% had some. Two patients with cutaneous melanoma and one with hepatocellular carcinoma, three in total, showed partial responses.

This table comes from immunoSEQ multiplex PCR, and its TCRdb copy is limited to in-frame clones, with some not included. The sample includes about 70,000 clones, roughly 90% of them seen just once. Findings and limits, study-wide: Undetermined was the antigen specificity of the expanded peripheral T cells.

The sequencing here drew on CD4+ or CD8+ T cells sorted from blood, taken in a trial of the OX40 agonist ivuxolimab. The clonotype was recovered from an adult with an advanced solid tumor such as melanoma, head and neck, liver or kidney cancer.

CDR3 sequence: CASSYLAREGSPLHF. CDR3 coding DNA: TGTGCCAGCAGTTACCTTGCCAGGGAGGGGTCACCCCTCCACTTT. This sequence joins TRBV6-5 and TRBJ1-6; possible D gene TRBD1, 5 bases. Looked up from germline, CDR1 is MNHEY and CDR2 is SVGAGI. The CDR3 has 15 amino acids. V lost 2 bases and J lost 10, with 15 bases in between.